Listed here is a single TCR beta chain. Antigen specificity is unknown. The germline V gene encodes CDR1 SNHLY and CDR2 FYNNEI. Trimming removed 4 bases at V and 0 bases at J, with 0 bases between. This CDR3 spans 12 amino acids. Data came from immunoSEQ multiplex PCR; TCRdb stores just in-frame clones and leaves some out. The data hold around 30,000 clones, with 60% to 85% observed a single time. The source of the sample is a study of PD-1 blockade in classical Hodgkin lymphoma. After autologous stem cell transplantation all patients relapsed, and prior brentuximab vedotin exposure differed between cohorts. Notes on the study in general: Complete responders possessed baseline diversity comparable to newly diagnosed patients.

Source: peripheral blood mononuclear cells (PBMCs), taken before the second cycle of nivolumab. The chain combines TRBV2 with TRBJ1-4; D is unclear. This sequence originates from a human donor with classical Hodgkin lymphoma. The CDR3 loop is CASSATNEKLFF. The CDR3, as DNA: TGTGCCAGCAGTGCAACTAATGAAAAACTGTTTTTT.